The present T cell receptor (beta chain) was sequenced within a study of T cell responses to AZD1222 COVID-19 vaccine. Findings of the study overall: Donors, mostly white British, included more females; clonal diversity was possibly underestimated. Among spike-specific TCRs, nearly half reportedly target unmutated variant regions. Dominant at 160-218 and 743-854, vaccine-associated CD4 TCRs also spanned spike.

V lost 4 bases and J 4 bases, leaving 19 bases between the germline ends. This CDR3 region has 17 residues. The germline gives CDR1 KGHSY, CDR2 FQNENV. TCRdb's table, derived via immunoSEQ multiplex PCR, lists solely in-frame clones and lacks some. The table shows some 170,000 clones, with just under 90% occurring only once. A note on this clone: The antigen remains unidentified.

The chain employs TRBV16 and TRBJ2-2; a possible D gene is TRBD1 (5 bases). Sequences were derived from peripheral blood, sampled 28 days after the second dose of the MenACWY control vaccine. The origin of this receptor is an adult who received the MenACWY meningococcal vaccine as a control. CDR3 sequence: CASSRRPQTVSTGELFF. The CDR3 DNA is TGTGCCAGCAGCCGTAGGCCACAGACAGTGAGCACCGGGGAGCTGTTTTTT.